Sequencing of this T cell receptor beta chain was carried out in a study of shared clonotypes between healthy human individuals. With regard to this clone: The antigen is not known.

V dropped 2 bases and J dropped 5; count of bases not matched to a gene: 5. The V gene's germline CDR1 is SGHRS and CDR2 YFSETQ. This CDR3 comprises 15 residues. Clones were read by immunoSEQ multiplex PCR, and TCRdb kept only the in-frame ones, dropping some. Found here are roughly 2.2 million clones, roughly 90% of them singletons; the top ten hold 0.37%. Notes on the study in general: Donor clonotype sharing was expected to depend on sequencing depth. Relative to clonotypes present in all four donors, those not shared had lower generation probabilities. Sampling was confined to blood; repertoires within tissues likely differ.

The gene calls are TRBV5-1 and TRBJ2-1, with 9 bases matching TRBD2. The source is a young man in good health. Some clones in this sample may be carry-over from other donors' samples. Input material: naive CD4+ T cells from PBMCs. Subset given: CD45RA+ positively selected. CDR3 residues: CASSFGLATNNEQFF. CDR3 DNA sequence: TGCGCCAGCAGCTTCGGACTAGCGACTAACAATGAGCAGTTCTTC.